These 12 T cell receptor beta chains originate from one sample sequenced in a study of blood T cell repertoires in COVID-19. Profiled with immunoSEQ multiplex PCR; TCRdb holds only in-frame clones, not every one. The data contain about 190,000 clones, about 88% of them singletons. The material sequenced was PBMCs or T cells enriched from blood (not recorded which). Every receptor here comes from a woman in her twenties or thirties who had recovered from COVID-19.

This chain joins TRBV19 and TRBJ1-2, with unresolved D. The ends were cut back, 11 bases at V and 5 bases at J, with 24 bases in the middle. The germline CDR1 and CDR2 sequences are LNHDA and SQIVND (reference sequence). The CDR3 is made up of 15 amino acids. DNA of the CDR3: TGTGCCGCCACAGCGGGATCTGCCTTAATATATGGCTACACCTTC. It translates to CAATAGSALIYGYTF.

This chain connects TRBV4-2 to TRBJ2-5; TRBD2 matches 12 bases. This CDR3 is built from 18 residues. CDR1 and CDR2 (germline): LGHNA, YNFKEQ. V trimming: 0 bases; J trimming: 5 bases; junction bases outside the gene matches: 10. CDR3 in amino acids: CASSQDAASGRAWETQYF. The CDR3 DNA reads as TGTGCCAGCAGCCAAGATGCCGCTAGCGGGAGGGCCTGGGAGACCCAGTACTTC.

J is TRBJ1-2 and V is TRBV28; no firm D call. The germline V and J ends were trimmed by 4 bases and 4 bases, with 13 bases remaining between them. This CDR3 spans 14 amino acids. Germline V gene sequence: CDR1 MDHEN, CDR2 SYDVKM. In DNA, the CDR3 is TGTGCCAGCAGTTCCCCCCCACAGTCCTATGGCTACACCTTC. It yields the protein CASSSPPQSYGYTF.

This clone was picked up a small number of times. The rearrangement joins TRBV19 to TRBJ2-4; perhaps TRBD2 as D (6 bases). V was pared by 5 bases and J by 9 bases, with 26 bases between. Germline assignment: CDR1 LNHDA and CDR2 SQIVND (reference sequence). This CDR3 is 17 amino acids long. The CDR3 loop is CASSPRLGTPAWAIQYF. CDR3 nucleotides: TGTGCCAGTAGTCCACGGTTGGGGACTCCGGCGTGGGCCATTCAGTACTTC.

The chain has TRBV28 and TRBJ2-2, with 7 bases aligning to TRBD2. Germline assignment: CDR1 MDHEN and CDR2 SYDVKM. V trimming: 7 bases; J trimming: 0 bases; junction bases outside the gene matches: 2. The CDR3 length is 14 residues. The CDR3 region has the DNA TGTGCCAGCATCCGGGGGGCGAACACCGGGGAGCTGTTTTTT. This encodes CASIRGANTGELFF.

The chain is built from TRBV7-2 and TRBJ1-2; TRBD1 matches 8 bases. This CDR3 is 16 amino acids long. Germline values: CDR1 SGHTA, CDR2 FQGNSA. V trimming: 4 bases; J trimming: 7 bases; junction bases outside the gene matches: 14. The CDR3 coding sequence is TGTGCCAGCAGCTCCGAGCGCCTGGACAGGGCACTTGGCTACACCTTC. Protein sequence: CASSSERLDRALGYTF.

This clone has a single count. The chain couples TRBV18 to TRBJ2-1, with 9 bases matching TRBD2. After removal of 8 bases from V and 8 bases from J, the junction contained 10 bases not matched to a gene. This CDR3 has 14 residues. The germline CDR1 and CDR2 sequences are KGHSH and LQKENI. The CDR3 DNA sequence: TGTGCCAGCAAAGAGCGGGGGGCGATCGATGAGCAGTTCTTC. Translating it yields CASKERGAIDEQFF.

V and J are TRBV10-3 and TRBJ1-6; 9 bases map to TRBD1. CDR3 length equals 15 residues. V lost 6 bases, J lost 5 bases, and 5 bases stayed unmatched. Germline V gives CDR1 ENHRY, CDR2 SYGVKD. The CDR3 sequence is CAIRGGQGDNSPLHF. The CDR3 DNA sequence: TGTGCCATCAGGGGGGGACAGGGAGATAATTCACCCCTCCACTTT.

The chain is built from TRBV7-9 and TRBJ2-4; TRBD2 matches 13 bases. In germline, CDR1 is SEHNR, CDR2 FQNEAQ (reference sequence). The CDR3 runs 16 residues. Germline trimming cut 5 bases from V and 4 bases from J; bases unmatched to any gene: 5. As DNA, the CDR3 is TGTGCCAGCAGCACTGAGACTAGCGGGGGGAAAAACATTCAGTACTTC. Its translation is CASSTETSGGKNIQYF.

This clone appeared a few times. The chain uses TRBV9 and TRBJ2-3; a possible D gene is TRBD2 (6 bases). The CDR3 contains 15 residues. The germline V gene encodes CDR1 SGDLS and CDR2 YYNGEE. V lost 3 bases and J 5 bases, leaving 16 bases between the germline ends. CDR3 nucleotides: TGTGCCAGCAGCGCCGGGCTAGCGAATCGAGATACGCAGTATTTT. This gives the protein CASSAGLANRDTQYF.

The chain carries TRBV18 and TRBJ2-1; possibly TRBD2 for D (5 bases). There are 15 residues in the CDR3. Germline V CDR1 and CDR2: KGHSH, LQKENI. V was pared by 5 bases and J by 3 bases, with 14 bases between. In nucleotides, the CDR3 is TGTGCCAGCTCAGACCGGGAAATGGACTACAATGAGCAGTTCTTC. It codes for CASSDREMDYNEQFF.

The rearrangement joins TRBV24-1 to TRBJ1-5; the D gene is possibly TRBD1 (5 bases). V dropped 2 bases and J dropped 4 bases, with 14 bases sitting between them. Germline V CDR1 and CDR2: KGHDR, SFDVKD. CDR3 length equals 16 residues. CDR3 amino acids: CATSDSLGRGNQPQHF. The CDR3, as DNA: TGTGCCACCAGTGATTCTTTGGGGCGGGGTAATCAGCCCCAGCATTTT.